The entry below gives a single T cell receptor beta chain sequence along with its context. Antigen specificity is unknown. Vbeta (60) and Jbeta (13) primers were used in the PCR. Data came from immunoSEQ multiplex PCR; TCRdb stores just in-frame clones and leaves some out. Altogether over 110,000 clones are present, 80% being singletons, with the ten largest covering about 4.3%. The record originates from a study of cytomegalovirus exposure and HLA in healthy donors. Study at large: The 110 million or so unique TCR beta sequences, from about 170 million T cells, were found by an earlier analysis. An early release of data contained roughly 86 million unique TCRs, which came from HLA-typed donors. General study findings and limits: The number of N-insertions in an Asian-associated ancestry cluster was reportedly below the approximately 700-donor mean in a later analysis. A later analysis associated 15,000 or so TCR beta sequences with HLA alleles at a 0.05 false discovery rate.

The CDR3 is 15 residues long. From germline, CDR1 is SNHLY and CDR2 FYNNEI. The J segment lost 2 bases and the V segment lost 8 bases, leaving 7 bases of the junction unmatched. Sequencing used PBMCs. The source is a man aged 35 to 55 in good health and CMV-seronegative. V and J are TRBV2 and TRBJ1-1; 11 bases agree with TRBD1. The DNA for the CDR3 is TGTGCCAGCCGGACAGGGGGCTTTGAAAACACTGAAGCTTTCTTT. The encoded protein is CASRTGGFENTEAFF.